The 12 T cell receptor beta chains given below trace back to one sample, sequenced in a study of CXCR3-negative and CXCR3-positive naive CD8 T cells. The TRB libraries of cDNA were built by UMI-labeled 5' RACE. TCRdb re-called the 5' RACE reads and gives one entry per CDR3 protein, without DNA. The specimen's table records some 41,000 distinct CDR3 sequences. Sequences were obtained from memory CD8+ T cells from blood. These TCRs come from a human donor in good health. Some clones in this sample may be carry-over from other donors' samples.

The chain recombines TRBV7-2 with TRBJ1-3; with no DNA, the TCRdb D assignment of TRBD1 cannot be verified. The CDR3 spans 15 residues. Germline CDR1 and CDR2: SGHTA and FQGNSA. CDR3 sequence reads: CASSPGRYSGNTIYF.

The V call is TRBV10-3, the J call TRBJ2-7; the TCRdb call, TRBD2, lacks DNA for checking. The CDR3 spans 15 residues. Germline-derived CDR1 and CDR2 are ENHRY and SYGVKD. The CDR3 is CAIREGLDSSYEQYF.

This rearrangement joins TRBV5-5 to TRBJ1-2; lacking DNA, the TRBD1 call made by TCRdb goes unchecked. The length of the CDR3 is 14 residues. The germline gives CDR1 SGHKS, CDR2 YYEKEE (reference sequence). The CDR3 loop is CASSLQGLDYGYTF.

The genes are TRBV21-1 and TRBJ2-1; absent DNA, TCRdb's TRBD2 call cannot be checked. TRBV21-1 is labeled a pseudogene. This CDR3 spans 20 amino acids. The CDR3 protein is CARPGPRGLARVISYNEQFF.

J is TRBJ1-1 and V is TRBV4-2; as DNA is missing, the TRBD1 call by TCRdb cannot be tested. This CDR3 has 12 amino acids. The germline CDR1 and CDR2 sequences are LGHNA and YNFKEQ. Here the CDR3 reads CASSTGSSEAFF.

The chain combines TRBV27 with TRBJ1-1. The germline gives CDR1 MNHEY, CDR2 SMNVEV (reference sequence). This CDR3 is 16 amino acids long. The CDR3 spells CASSGSGLGMNTEAFF.

This rearrangement joins TRBV7-8 to TRBJ1-5. This CDR3 comprises 15 residues. From germline, CDR1 is SGHVS and CDR2 FQNEAQ. The CDR3 region is CASSLWTDSNQPQHF.

The chain recombines TRBV5-6 with TRBJ1-2; checking the TCRdb D call of TRBD1 is not possible without DNA. The germline V gene encodes CDR1 SGHDT and CDR2 YYEEEE. The CDR3 runs to 14 residues. CDR3: CASSPGVDHYGYTF.

V gene TRBV28 combines with J gene TRBJ2-7; the D call from TCRdb, TRBD1, cannot be confirmed without DNA. The CDR3 covers 15 residues. Germline V CDR1 and CDR2: MDHEN, SYDVKM. CDR3 loop: CASSFWGDRGFEQYF.

The rearrangement joins TRBV7-9 to TRBJ2-1; as DNA is missing, the TRBD2 call by TCRdb cannot be tested. The CDR3 is 16 amino acids. Looked up from germline, CDR1 is SEHNR and CDR2 is FQNEAQ (reference sequence). The CDR3 here is CASSLGEAPGWVEQFF.

The chain combines TRBV28 with TRBJ2-5; TCRdb indicates TRBD2, and absent DNA this call remains unverified. The CDR3 is 17 amino acids. Germline V gene data show CDR1 as MDHEN and CDR2 as SYDVKM. The CDR3 loop is CASSFYSELAGSGTQYF.

Considering frequency, this clonotype is medium-sized. J is TRBJ2-5 and V is TRBV15; TCRdb returns TRBD1, unconfirmable since there is no DNA. The V gene's germline CDR1 is LNHNV and CDR2 YYDKDF (reference sequence). This CDR3 has 17 residues. This CDR3 reads CATSRDSDIGTETTQYF.